The entry that follows covers one TCR beta chain sequence. Its antigen is unknown. Nothing much larger sits one base from this clone, and base qualities are not available. Receptor libraries were prepared by multiplex PCR. Reads for this sample came from an Illumina HiSeq 4000. iRepertoire HTBI primers and Arm-PCR amplification of CDR3 regions were used to construct TCR beta libraries. Before sequencing, the PCR products underwent gel purification. The published analysis was carried out like this. Gene usage analysis of CDR3 amino acid clonotypes relied on the approximately 60 TRBV and fewer than 15 TRBJ segments identified across samples. COPE and FqMerger were used to merge the filtered high-quality paired reads into contigs. BLAST was used to align contigs to the IMGT TRBV, TRBD and TRBJ reference genes, and CDR3 was defined following IMGT. Any clonotype with a frequency above 0.1% was counted as a highly expanded clone. Shannon entropy was used to measure repertoire diversity, and the Gini coefficient was used to measure V-J evenness. Public clonotypes were defined as clonotypes shared by more than one individual. Clones were called with MiXCR by TCRdb after fastp trimmed the public reads at Q25, and only in-frame beta chains were retained. Every entry covers one CDR3 protein and lists the most common genes and DNA from its rows. It is TCRdb's table, rather than the study itself, that gives the V and J calls and clone size. The sample yields approximately 540,000 distinct CDR3 sequences; more than 10% were counted once. In total, the top ten clones hold about 8.9% of the sample.

The data originate from a study of regulatory T cells in long-lasting Graves disease (dated by TCRdb to the early 2020s). With regard to the full study: Antithyroid drugs had been taken for less than 3 months by newly diagnosed Graves' disease patients. This study used TCR sequencing and RNA sequencing of peripheral blood to compare persistent Graves' disease patients against newly diagnosed Graves' disease patients. A total of around 35 samples underwent TCR sequencing, from 13 patients with persistent Graves' disease and around 20 patients with newly diagnosed Graves' disease. The study was registered as a clinical trial and conducted in China.

For CDR1 and CDR2, the germline V gene lists LGHNA and YSLEER. After removal of 0 bases from V and 1 base from J, the junction retains 6 bases not matched to a gene. The CDR3, cysteine through phenylalanine, is 17 amino acids long. Only the CDR3 DNA is retained, 51 bases long and in frame from the first base. The sample's time point label, in plain terms: newly diagnosed GD, antithyroid drugs for less than 3 months. For both TCR sequencing and RNA sequencing, RNA was extracted from PBMCs in TRIzol. The diagnosis of Graves' disease was made according to American Thyroid Association guidelines. Patients for the study were recruited at an endocrinology department in Xi'an, China. Each patient gave about 10 milliliters of peripheral blood, collected in an EDTA anticoagulant tube. Ficoll Paque Plus density gradient separation was used to isolate PBMCs, and no further T cell sorting was done. RNA quality was checked with an Agilent 2100 Bioanalyzer and agarose gel, and concentration with a NanoDrop 2000.

Results the study describes overall, beyond this receptor: Compared with newly diagnosed patients, persistent Graves' disease patients had lower TCR Shannon entropy and fewer highly expanded clones, which suggests clonal expansion. More public clonotypes were shared among persistent patients (2,741) than among newly diagnosed patients (roughly 1,000). Only the TCR beta chain was sequenced and analyzed. The study examined only peripheral blood because the primary lesion, thyroid tissue, could not be accessed. The authors acknowledged the small sample size as a limitation that may reduce accuracy. TRBV28, TRBJ1-2 and TRBJ2-5 were preferentially used in persistent disease, while TRBV20-1 and TRBJ2-1 were favored in newly diagnosed disease.

This same sample was also taken into another study, of T cells in Graves' hyperthyroidism and ophthalmopathy. Per the second study: Stable Graves' hyperthyroidism was defined as the absence of progression to ophthalmopathy over 18 months of follow-up. The hyperthyroidism patients were between 18 and 65 years old and newly diagnosed, with a disease duration of less than 2 months. The study excluded patients with uncontrolled infections, other autoimmune diseases, pregnancy or lactation. Diagnoses relied on clinical symptoms, serum thyroxine and TRAb, thyroid ultrasound and orbital computed tomography. The TCR CDR3 was subjected to a first round of RT-PCR using the HTBI primer set and the Qiagen OneStep RT-PCR kit. Most expanded thyroid clonotypes (frequency above 0.001) were also detected in blood, a finding suggesting that blood repertoires may reflect thyroid immune responses. Ophthalmopathy was separated from stable hyperthyroidism by a 13 V-J signature model, with 85% to 90% sensitivity and about 81% specificity obtained in cross-validation and 80%/75% obtained in testing. During validation, the model predicted progression to ophthalmopathy a median of about 5.9 months ahead of onset, with around 70% sensitivity and less than 85% specificity. To identify distinguishing TCR V-J signatures, a discovery cohort of 95 to 100 patients was used, comprising 40 to 45 with Graves' ophthalmopathy and 57 with stable Graves' hyperthyroidism. Prospective prediction of ophthalmopathy was tested in an independent validation cohort consisting of fewer than 20 hyperthyroidism patients and approximately 16 patients who later progressed to ophthalmopathy. The 95 to 100 discovery patients were randomly split 7:3 into training and test sets. Thyroid tissue and blood T-cell repertoires from six Graves' hyperthyroidism patients were also compared in the study. After sampling, hyperthyroidism patients received methimazole starting at 30 mg daily, and ophthalmopathy patients received high-dose intravenous methylprednisolone. Libraries were constructed in a second round of multiplex PCR, after which size selection and purification were carried out. Paired-end sequencing of the libraries was performed with 100 bp reads on an Illumina HiSeq2000. SOAPnuke was used to process the raw data, throwing out any read that contained adapters or uncalled bases, had a mean Phred below 15, or lacked an exact constant-primer or identifier match. COPE v1.2.5 was used to merge the high-quality paired reads, and each unique nucleotide sequence was defined as a clonotype. Clonotypes were aligned to IMGT TRBV, TRBD and TRBJ reference segments using MiTCR v1.1. Only V-J combinations with frequency above 0.0001, covering roughly 99% of repertoires, were analysed. A TCS score was defined as the ratio of F50 (clonal expansion) to E x V (chaos), with BLOSUM62-based TCRdist applied between CDR3 peptides within each V-J. Welch's t-statistics and random forest reduced 500 to 650 V-J features to some 14, which were used in a naive Bayes classifier (R e1071). No statistical method was used to fix the sample size in advance, and group allocation was not hidden from the investigators. TCR Vbeta CDR3 sequencing of fewer than 150 peripheral blood samples (43 ophthalmopathy, 75 hyperthyroidism and roughly 17 progressor patients) is reported in the paper.

The receptor comes from a woman in her twenties or thirties with Graves disease. Donor details come from another sample of the same person, matched by shared clones. The receptor chain draws on TRBV4-3 and TRBJ1-3; 7 junctional bases match TRBD1. Sequencing used peripheral blood mononuclear cells (PBMCs), obtained at new diagnosis, from a patient treated with antithyroid drugs. The CDR3 reads CASSQDRDRVSGNTIYF. The bases are TGCGCCAGCAGCCAAGATCGCGACAGGGTTTCTGGAAACACCATATATTTT.